This TCR beta chain was identified in a study of blood T cell repertoires in COVID-19. Turning to the study itself: In each case, the material was cDNA or gDNA derived from T cells, B-cell-depleted T cells, or PBMCs.

Sequencing used immunoSEQ multiplex PCR; TCRdb keeps in-frame clones, though not all of them. The sample consists of some 150,000 clones, approximately 90% of them appearing once. Material: peripheral blood. The TCR sequence derives from a woman in her 70s with acute or convalescent COVID-19.

The CDR3: CARRDSSYNSPLHF. The CDR3 DNA follows: TGTGCCAGAAGGGACAGCTCCTATAATTCACCCCTCCACTTT. This rearrangement joins TRBV5-3 to TRBJ1-6; possible D gene TRBD1, 6 bases. TRBV5-3 carries the ORF label, with uncertain function. Trimming took 5 bases from V and 0 from J, leaving 6 bases between them. The CDR3 length is 14 residues.